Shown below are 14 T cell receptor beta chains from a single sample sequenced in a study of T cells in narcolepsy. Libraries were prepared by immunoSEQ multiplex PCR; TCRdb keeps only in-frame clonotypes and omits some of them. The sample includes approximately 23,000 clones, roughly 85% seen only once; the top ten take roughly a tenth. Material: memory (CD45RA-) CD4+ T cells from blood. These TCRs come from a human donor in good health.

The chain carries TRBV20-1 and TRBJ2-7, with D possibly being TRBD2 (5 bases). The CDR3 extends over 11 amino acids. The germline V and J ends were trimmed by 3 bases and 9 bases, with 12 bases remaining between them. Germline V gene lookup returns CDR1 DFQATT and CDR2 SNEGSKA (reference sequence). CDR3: CSARKERGQYF. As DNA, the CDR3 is TGCAGTGCTAGGAAAGAACGGGGGCAGTACTTC.

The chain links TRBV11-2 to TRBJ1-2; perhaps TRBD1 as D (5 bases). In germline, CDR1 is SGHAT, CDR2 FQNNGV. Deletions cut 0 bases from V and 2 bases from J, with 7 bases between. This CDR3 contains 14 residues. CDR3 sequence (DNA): TGTGCCAGCAGCTTAGACGGGACCAACTATGGCTACACCTTC. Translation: CASSLDGTNYGYTF.

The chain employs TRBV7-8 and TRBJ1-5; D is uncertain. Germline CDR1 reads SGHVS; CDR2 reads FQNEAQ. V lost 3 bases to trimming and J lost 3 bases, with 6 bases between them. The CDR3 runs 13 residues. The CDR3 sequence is CASSLGLNQPQHF. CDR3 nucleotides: TGTGCCAGCAGCTTGGGTCTCAATCAGCCCCAGCATTTT.

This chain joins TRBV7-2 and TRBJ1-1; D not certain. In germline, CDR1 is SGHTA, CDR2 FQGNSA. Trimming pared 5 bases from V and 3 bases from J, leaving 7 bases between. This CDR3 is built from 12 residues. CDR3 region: CASSSQDTEAFF. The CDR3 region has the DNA TGTGCCAGCAGCAGTCAGGACACTGAAGCTTTCTTT.

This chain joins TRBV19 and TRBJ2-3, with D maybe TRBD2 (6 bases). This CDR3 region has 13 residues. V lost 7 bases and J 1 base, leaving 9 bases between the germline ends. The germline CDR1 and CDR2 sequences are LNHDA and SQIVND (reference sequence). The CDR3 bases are TGTGCCAGTACCCCGGGAGGCACAGATACGCAGTATTTT. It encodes CASTPGGTDTQYF.

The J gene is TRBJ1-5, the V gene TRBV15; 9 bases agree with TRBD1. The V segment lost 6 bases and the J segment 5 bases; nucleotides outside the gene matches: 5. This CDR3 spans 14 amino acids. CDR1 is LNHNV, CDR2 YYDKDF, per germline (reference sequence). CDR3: CATRIDRGDQPQHF. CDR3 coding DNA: TGTGCCACCAGAATCGACAGGGGGGATCAGCCCCAGCATTTT.

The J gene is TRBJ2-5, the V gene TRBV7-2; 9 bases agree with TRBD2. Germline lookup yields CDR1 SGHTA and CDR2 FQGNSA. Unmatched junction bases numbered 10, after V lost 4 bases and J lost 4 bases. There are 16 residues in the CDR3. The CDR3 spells CASSSSSGILIETQYF. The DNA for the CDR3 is TGTGCCAGCAGCTCCTCTAGCGGGATCCTGATAGAGACCCAGTACTTC.

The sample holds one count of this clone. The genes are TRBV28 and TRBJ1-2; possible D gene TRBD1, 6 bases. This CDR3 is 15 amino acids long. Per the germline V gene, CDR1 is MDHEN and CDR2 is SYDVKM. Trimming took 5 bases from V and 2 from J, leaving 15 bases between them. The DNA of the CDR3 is TGTGCCAGCAGTCACCGGGGGGGGACAAACTATGGCTACACCTTC. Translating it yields CASSHRGGTNYGYTF.

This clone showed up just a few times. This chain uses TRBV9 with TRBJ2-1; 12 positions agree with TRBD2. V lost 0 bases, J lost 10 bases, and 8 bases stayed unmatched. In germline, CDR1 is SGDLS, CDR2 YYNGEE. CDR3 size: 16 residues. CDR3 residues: CASSVGASGRAGEQFF. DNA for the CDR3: TGTGCCAGCAGCGTAGGGGCTAGCGGGAGGGCCGGGGAGCAGTTCTTC.

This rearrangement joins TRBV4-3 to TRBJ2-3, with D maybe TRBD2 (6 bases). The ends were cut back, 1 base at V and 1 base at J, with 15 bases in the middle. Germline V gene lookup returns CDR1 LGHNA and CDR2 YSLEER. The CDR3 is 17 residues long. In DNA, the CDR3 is TGCGCCAGCAGCCAAGGAGAGCGCGGGACCCGCACAGATACGCAGTATTTT. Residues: CASSQGERGTRTDTQYF.

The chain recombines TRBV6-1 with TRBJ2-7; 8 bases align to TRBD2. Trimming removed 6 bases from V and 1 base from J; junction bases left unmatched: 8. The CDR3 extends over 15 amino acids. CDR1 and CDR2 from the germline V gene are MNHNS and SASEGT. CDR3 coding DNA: TGTGCCAGCAGCGGGAGGGGTGCCGGGTCCTACGAGCAGTACTTC. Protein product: CASSGRGAGSYEQYF.

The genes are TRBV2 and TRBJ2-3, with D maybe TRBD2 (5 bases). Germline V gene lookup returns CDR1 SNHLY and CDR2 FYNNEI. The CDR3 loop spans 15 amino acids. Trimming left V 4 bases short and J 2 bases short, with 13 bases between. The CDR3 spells CASSVFEGTTDTQYF. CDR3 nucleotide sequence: TGTGCCAGCAGTGTCTTCGAGGGAACCACAGATACGCAGTATTTT.

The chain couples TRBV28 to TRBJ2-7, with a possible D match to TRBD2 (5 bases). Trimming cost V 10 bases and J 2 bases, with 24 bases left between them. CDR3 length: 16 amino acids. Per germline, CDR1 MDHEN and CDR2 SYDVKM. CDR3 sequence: CATDPTGWGEPYEQYF. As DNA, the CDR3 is TGTGCCACCGACCCCACGGGTTGGGGAGAACCCTACGAGCAGTACTTC.

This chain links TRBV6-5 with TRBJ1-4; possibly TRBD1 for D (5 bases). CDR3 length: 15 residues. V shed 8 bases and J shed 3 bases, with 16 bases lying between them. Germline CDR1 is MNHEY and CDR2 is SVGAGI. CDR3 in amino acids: CASANTVGPNEKLFF. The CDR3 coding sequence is TGTGCCAGCGCTAACACCGTGGGGCCTAATGAAAAACTGTTTTTT.